Listed below are T cell receptor beta chains from one sample, sequenced in a study of cytomegalovirus exposure and HLA in healthy donors. Only in-frame clones appear in the TCRdb table, and some are missing; sequencing was by immunoSEQ multiplex PCR. Seen here are more than 95,000 clones, 64% observed once, and the top ten hold roughly 3.2%. Material: PBMCs. All receptors come from a man in his 60s in good health and CMV-seronegative. Both conserved end residues are part of each CDR3. D genes are given only for firm matches. Expanded clones get a size class; other rows say once, few or many, or leave the size out.

len,d_gene,v_gene,abundance,j_gene,CDR3nt,CDR3aa
17,TRBD1,TRBV28,-,TRBJ1-6,TGTGCCAGCAGCCCGACAGGGGGGCAGGGAAGGGGTTCACCCCTCCACTTT,CASSPTGGQGRGSPLHF
14,-,TRBV4-1,few,TRBJ2-1,TGCGCCAGCAGCCGTACCGGGACAATCAATGAGCAGTTCTTC,CASSRTGTINEQFF
12,-,TRBV30,-,TRBJ1-5,TGTGCCTGGAGTGATTATGATCAGCCCCAGCATTTT,CAWSDYDQPQHF
14,-,TRBV5-1,-,TRBJ2-1,TGTGCCAGCAGCTTGGCCCTAGGGAGCGATGAGCAGTTCTTC,CASSLALGSDEQFF
15,TRBD2,TRBV7-3,-,TRBJ2-7,TGTGCCAGCAGCATGCTAGCGGGAGGACCCTACGAGCAGTACTTC,CASSMLAGGPYEQYF
13,-,TRBV6-5,-,TRBJ1-1,TGTGCCAGCAGACCGACAGGCCAGACTGAAGCTTTCTTT,CASRPTGQTEAFF
14,-,TRBV19,-,TRBJ1-5,TGTGCCAGTAGTGTCGGTTTTGGTAATCAGCCCCAGCATTTT,CASSVGFGNQPQHF
13,TRBD1,TRBV7-9,-,TRBJ1-1,TGTGCCAGCAGCTGGACAGGGGCTGGTGAAGCTTTCTTT,CASSWTGAGEAFF
16,TRBD2,TRBV15,once,TRBJ2-7,TGTGCCACCAGCAGAGATAGAGCTAGCGGGAGTTACGAGCAGTACTTC,CATSRDRASGSYEQYF
16,TRBD1,TRBV6-5,-,TRBJ1-2,TGTGCCAGCAGTTACTCGACACAGGGGGCCAACTATGGCTACACCTTC,CASSYSTQGANYGYTF
15,-,TRBV25-1,-,TRBJ1-2,TGTGCCAGCAACCCCCGTGGGGCAGAAAACTATGGCTACACCTTC,CASNPRGAENYGYTF
15,-,TRBV6-5,few,TRBJ2-2,TGTGCCAGCAGATGGACTGGACTTCGGACCGGGGAGCTGTTTTTT,CASRWTGLRTGELFF
13,-,TRBV28,few,TRBJ1-5,TGTGCCAGCAGTTTGAACTACAATCAGCCCCAGCATTTT,CASSLNYNQPQHF
13,-,TRBV30,-,TRBJ1-2,TGTGCCTGGAGTATAGCAGGGGTTCATGGCTACACCTTC,CAWSIAGVHGYTF
13,TRBD1,TRBV6-5,-,TRBJ1-1,TGTGCCAGCAGTCGACAGGGGAACACTGAAGCTTTCTTT,CASSRQGNTEAFF
13,TRBD1,TRBV7-3,-,TRBJ1-1,TGTGCCAGCAGCGGACAGGGTGGGGATGAAGCTTTCTTT,CASSGQGGDEAFF
16,TRBD2,TRBV19,few,TRBJ2-1,TGTGCCAGTACCTCCTCCCGTACTAGCGGGTGGAATGAGCAGTTCTTC,CASTSSRTSGWNEQFF
17,-,TRBV5-4,few,TRBJ2-2,TGTGCCAGCAGCTCCCTATCGCAGGGTACAAACACCGGGGAGCTGTTTTTT,CASSSLSQGTNTGELFF
16,TRBD2,TRBV10-2,-,TRBJ2-1,TGCGCCAGTCGGACTAGCGGGGACCTACCGTTGACTGAGCAGTTCTTC,CASRTSGDLPLTEQFF
13,-,TRBV19,-,TRBJ1-1,TGTGCCAGTAGTATGAGAGGGAACACTGAAGCTTTCTTT,CASSMRGNTEAFF
14,-,TRBV6-1,-,TRBJ2-7,TGTGCCAGCAGCGTAAGCTGGGCTTCTGGCGAGCAGTACTTC,CASSVSWASGEQYF
13,TRBD1,TRBV7-9,once,TRBJ2-3,TGTGCCAGCAGCTTGACAGGGCCAGATACGCAGTATTTT,CASSLTGPDTQYF
17,TRBD1,TRBV6-4,few,TRBJ1-4,TGTGCCAGCAGTTACGAGACAGGGCAAACCATAAAAGAAAAACTGTTTTTT,CASSYETGQTIKEKLFF
13,TRBD1,TRBV6-5,few,TRBJ2-7,TGTGCCAGCACAGGGACAGGGTCCCACGAGCAGTACTTC,CASTGTGSHEQYF
12,-,TRBV6-5,few,TRBJ2-2,TGTGCCAGCATGGCCCACACCGGGGAGCTGTTTTTT,CASMAHTGELFF
15,-,TRBV7-8,-,TRBJ1-1,TGTGCCGGCAGCCTGTCTTCGGGGTTTGGCACTGAAGCTTTCTTT,CAGSLSSGFGTEAFF
15,TRBD2,TRBV13,-,TRBJ2-5,TGTGCCAGCAGCTTAAGCGGGAGGGGGCAAGAGACCCAGTACTTC,CASSLSGRGQETQYF
11,-,TRBV7-9,-,TRBJ2-7,TGTGCCAGCAGCACTACTTACGAGCAGTACTTC,CASSTTYEQYF
18,TRBD2,TRBV4-1,few,TRBJ2-3,TGCGCCAGCAGCCAAGATCGAGGTCTAGCGGGGGCAACAGATACGCAGTATTTT,CASSQDRGLAGATDTQYF
17,-,TRBV27,-,TRBJ2-3,TGTGCCAGCAGTTGGGTCAGGGGAGGGGGTAGAGAAGATACGCAGTATTTT,CASSWVRGGGREDTQYF
12,-,TRBV28,-,TRBJ2-7,TGTGCCAGCAGTCGCGGGGCCTACGAGCAGTACTTC,CASSRGAYEQYF
15,-,TRBV9,few,TRBJ2-3,TGTGCCAGCAGCAGATATCTAGCATCTCAAGATACGCAGTATTTT,CASSRYLASQDTQYF
19,TRBD1,TRBV19,-,TRBJ1-5,TGTGCCAGTAGTATCAAAGAGACAGGGGGCTTCGATAGCAATCAGCCCCAGCATTTT,CASSIKETGGFDSNQPQHF
15,TRBD2,TRBV11-3,-,TRBJ2-5,TGTGCCAGCAGCTTTCGGGGACTAGCGAGGGAGACCCAGTACTTC,CASSFRGLARETQYF
14,TRBD1,TRBV12-5,-,TRBJ1-5,TGTGCTAGTGGTCCCGACAGGGTGGCTCAGCCCCAGCATTTT,CASGPDRVAQPQHF
17,TRBD1,TRBV7-2,-,TRBJ1-6,TGTGCCAGCAGCTTATCCGGGACAGGGGGAAGCTATTCACCCCTCCACTTT,CASSLSGTGGSYSPLHF
11,-,TRBV20-1,few,TRBJ2-1,TGCAGTGCTAGGCAGTACAATGAGCAGTTCTTC,CSARQYNEQFF
16,TRBD2,TRBV4-2,-,TRBJ2-7,TGTGCCAGCAGCCAAGCCACTAGCGGGAGCTCCTACGAGCAGTACTTC,CASSQATSGSSYEQYF
15,TRBD1,TRBV28,-,TRBJ1-6,TGTGCCAGCAGTCTCGACAGGGTTAGTAATTCACCCCTCCACTTT,CASSLDRVSNSPLHF
14,TRBD1,TRBV5-1,few,TRBJ2-7,TGCGCCAGCAGCTTGGTGGGACAGGGCTGCGAGCAGTACTTC,CASSLVGQGCEQYF
17,TRBD1,TRBV2,-,TRBJ1-1,TGTGCCAGCAGTGAGCCTACAGGGGCCGGCTCACTTTTTGAAGCTTTCTTT,CASSEPTGAGSLFEAFF
14,TRBD2,TRBV11-2,-,TRBJ2-7,TGTGCCAGCAGCAAAAGCGGGGGCGGGTACGAGCAGTACTTC,CASSKSGGGYEQYF
17,TRBD1,TRBV10-1,-,TRBJ2-2,TGCGCCAGCAGGGTTTCCGGGACAGGGGCTAACACCGGGGAGCTGTTTTTT,CASRVSGTGANTGELFF
14,TRBD1,TRBV19,-,TRBJ2-7,TGTGCCAGTACACAGGCCGGGACAGGCTACGAGCAGTACTTC,CASTQAGTGYEQYF
15,TRBD1,TRBV2,-,TRBJ2-7,TGTGCCAGCAGGGTCGGACAGGGGGGTAGGAACGAGCAGTACTTC,CASRVGQGGRNEQYF
16,-,TRBV28,few,TRBJ1-1,TGTGCCAGCAGTTCCCCAGTCCAAGGGGAAAACACTGAAGCTTTCTTT,CASSSPVQGENTEAFF
16,TRBD2,TRBV5-4,-,TRBJ2-5,TGTGCCAGCAGCTTCGCGGCCTCTACGGGAGGCGAGACCCAGTACTTC,CASSFAASTGGETQYF
16,-,TRBV7-2,few,TRBJ1-4,TGTGCCAGCAGCTTAAGAATCAGTGGAACTAATGAAAAACTGTTTTTT,CASSLRISGTNEKLFF
15,TRBD2,TRBV19,-,TRBJ2-5,TGTGCCAGTAGTATAGCGGGAGGGCCTCAAGAGACCCAGTACTTC,CASSIAGGPQETQYF
13,TRBD1,TRBV29-1,-,TRBJ2-3,TGCAGCTCCGACAGGGGGGGGACAGATACGCAGTATTTT,CSSDRGGTDTQYF
14,-,TRBV7-3,-,TRBJ1-1,TGTGCCAGCAGCTTTCAACCAGGGTTTCGTGAAGCTTTCTTT,CASSFQPGFREAFF